This T cell receptor (beta chain) is drawn from a study of blood T cell repertoires in COVID-19 (dated by TCRdb to the early 2020s). In the study overall: Samples covering the acute and convalescent phases of COVID-19 were provided by collaborators in the United States, Italy and Spain. The prospective study material was composed of cDNA or gDNA derived from T cells, B-cell-depleted T cells, or PBMCs. Deeply sampled blood TCRbeta repertoires from subjects exposed to, actively infected with, or recovered from COVID-19 were included in the dataset. The repertoires were made available in a free public database intended to serve as a resource for research on the immune response to SARS-CoV-2. The samples were drawn from two sources: the first 160 participants of the ongoing ImmuneRACE study, and some 1,300 subjects contributed by 6 global collaborators. The sample metadata nearly always contained a de-identified subject ID, COVID-19 status, age in years and sex. HLA class I and class II types, where available, came from metadata supplied by the sample provider rather than from assay-based typing.

The collaborating institutions used their own protocols to collect whole blood in K2EDTA tubes. For TCRbeta analysis, collaborator samples were shipped as frozen whole blood, as isolated PBMCs, or as DNA extracted from either sample type. Overall study results and their limits: The quantity of clinical and demographic metadata differed by source and by participant and was supplied without curation.

TCRbeta CDR3 regions were amplified from genomic DNA by means of the immunoSEQ Assay, a bias-controlled multiplex PCR. The authors' analysis ran thus. The number of nucleated cells in each sample was estimated by amplification of reference gene primers within the assay. To quantify the absolute abundance of each unique TCRbeta CDR3 rearrangement, sequence reads were collapsed and filtered. Productive Simpson clonality was computed per sample as the square root of Simpson's diversity index over productive rearrangements. As stored in TCRdb, this immuneACCESS dataset retains in-frame rearrangements with V and J assigned. A fraction of the clones does not appear; measured against another copy, unresolved V genes explain less than half of the discrepancy, and the remainder lacks a known reason. That table furnishes V, J and clone size, whereas the DNA furnished D and trimming. This sample comprises approximately 240,000 clones, more than 80% of them detected only once. The ten largest clones add up to around 5.9% of the sample.

Including the terminal cysteine and phenylalanine, the CDR3 comprises 13 residues. CDR3 DNA is the only sequence kept; it has 39 bases, read in frame from the first base. CDR1 LNHDA and CDR2 SQIVND were looked up in the germline V gene (reference sequence). Relative to germline, V is 4 bases shorter and J is 4 bases shorter, with 10 bases between their ends. This clone has more than one count but fewer than ten. The target of this receptor is not known. It has no much larger one-base neighbor in the sample; base qualities were not kept. The chain uses TRBV19 and TRBJ1-2, and perhaps TRBD1 as D gene, on 6 matching bases. Sequencing input: peripheral blood. This sequence was found in a human donor in a cohort sampled during active COVID-19. In nucleotide form, the sequence is TGTGCCAGTAGTACTACAGGGACCTATGGCTACACCTTC. It specifies CASSTTGTYGYTF.